This is a list of T cell receptor beta chains from one sample in a study of vaccination and CD4 T cells after COVID-19. No cognate antigen is known for these TCRs. TCRdb reanalysed the PCR reads using MiXCR and keeps one entry per CDR3 protein. The data show 15,000 or so distinct CDR3 sequences, about 29% seen once. Material: cultured CD4+ T cells from blood. Receptors originate from a human donor with COVID-19. Both conserved end residues are part of each CDR3. The D gene is left open where the match is weak. Expanded clones are given a class, and other clones once, few, many or no size at all.

V: TRBV6-2/TRBV6-3
D: TRBD1
J: TRBJ2-4
size: -
DNA: TGTGCCAGCGGTTGGGGTGGGACAGCAAAAAACATTCAGTACTTC
CDR3: CASGWGGTAKNIQYF

V: TRBV6-2/TRBV6-3
D: -
J: TRBJ2-5
size: -
DNA: TGTGCCAGCAGTTACCTAGGGTATGGGCAAGAGACCCAGTACTTC
CDR3: CASSYLGYGQETQYF

V: TRBV20-1
D: -
J: TRBJ1-2
size: few
DNA: TGCAGTGCTCGGACAGTCCCGACGAACTATGGCTACACCTTC
CDR3: CSARTVPTNYGYTF

V: TRBV9
D: TRBD2
J: TRBJ2-5
size: -
DNA: TGTGCCAGCAGCCTGACGGGGGGGCAGGCCCAGTACTTC
CDR3: CASSLTGGQAQYF

V: TRBV7-2
D: -
J: TRBJ2-7
size: -
DNA: TGTGCCAGCAGCTTAGTCGCGGGCCGGGGGGCGAGCGAGCAGTACTTC
CDR3: CASSLVAGRGASEQYF

V: TRBV20-1
D: -
J: TRBJ1-2
size: -
DNA: TGCAGTGCGCCCGACGGGAAGGAGAACTATGGCTACACCTTC
CDR3: CSAPDGKENYGYTF

V: TRBV11-3
D: TRBD1
J: TRBJ1-3
size: -
DNA: TGTGCCAGCAGCTCCCGGGACAGGGGGAACACCATATATTTT
CDR3: CASSSRDRGNTIYF

V: TRBV7-3
D: TRBD2
J: TRBJ2-5
size: -
DNA: TGTGCCAGCAGCTTAGGCGGGGGGGCGGTAGAGACCCAGTACTTC
CDR3: CASSLGGGAVETQYF

V: TRBV12-3/TRBV12-4
D: -
J: TRBJ1-1
size: -
DNA: TGTGCCAGCAGTTTCTCCAGCAACACTGAAGCTTTCTTT
CDR3: CASSFSSNTEAFF

V: TRBV20-1
D: -
J: TRBJ2-1
size: -
DNA: TGCAGTGCTGGGGGGCCGAAACCCCCCCATGAGCAGTTCTTC
CDR3: CSAGGPKPPHEQFF

V: TRBV12-3/TRBV12-4
D: -
J: TRBJ1-1
size: few
DNA: TGTGCCAGCAGTTTAAAAATGAACACTGAAGCTTTCTTT
CDR3: CASSLKMNTEAFF

V: TRBV5-1
D: TRBD1
J: TRBJ1-1
size: -
DNA: TGCGCCAGCATTTCAGGGGGAGATCGCACTGAAGCTTTCTTT
CDR3: CASISGGDRTEAFF

V: TRBV5-1
D: -
J: TRBJ2-7
size: few
DNA: TGCGCCAGCAGCTTGGATACAACGGGGGAGCAGTACTTC
CDR3: CASSLDTTGEQYF

V: TRBV6-1
D: TRBD1
J: TRBJ1-2
size: few
DNA: TGTGCCAGCCACAAACCGGGACAGGGGGGCTATGGCTACACCTTC
CDR3: CASHKPGQGGYGYTF

V: TRBV29-1
D: TRBD2
J: TRBJ2-2
size: medium-sized
DNA: TGCAGCGTTTGGGGGGGGGGAATCGGGGAGCTGTTTTTT
CDR3: CSVWGGGIGELFF

V: TRBV11-3
D: TRBD2
J: TRBJ2-1
size: -
DNA: TGTGCCAGCAGCTTAGGGACGTCTAGCGGGGGGAGTTATGAGCAGTTCTTC
CDR3: CASSLGTSSGGSYEQFF

V: TRBV7-2
D: TRBD2
J: TRBJ2-5
size: few
DNA: TGTGCCAGCAGCTTTGGACTAGCGGCGCAAGAGACCCAGTACTTC
CDR3: CASSFGLAAQETQYF

V: TRBV19
D: -
J: TRBJ1-1
size: -
DNA: TGTGCCAGTAGTATAGATATCGGGGTAGCTGAAGCTTTCTTT
CDR3: CASSIDIGVAEAFF

V: TRBV6-4
D: TRBD1
J: TRBJ1-6
size: few
DNA: TGTGCCAGCAGGGCCAGACAGGGACCAAATAGCTCCTATAATTCACCCCTCCACTTT
CDR3: CASRARQGPNSSYNSPLHF

V: TRBV10-2
D: -
J: TRBJ1-5
size: few
DNA: TGCGCCAGCAGTGAGGGGAACAGCAATCAGCCCCAGCATTTT
CDR3: CASSEGNSNQPQHF

V: TRBV7-2
D: TRBD2
J: TRBJ2-3
size: -
DNA: TGTGCCAGCAGCTCAAGAGCGGGGGGTGGCGATACGCAGTATTTT
CDR3: CASSSRAGGGDTQYF

V: TRBV19
D: -
J: TRBJ1-2
size: -
DNA: TGTGCCAGTAGTGGCGACTTAAGGGGCTATGGCTACACCTTC
CDR3: CASSGDLRGYGYTF

V: TRBV20-1
D: -
J: TRBJ1-1
size: medium-sized
DNA: TGCAGTGCTACCCGGCCGAAGGGAGGGGCGAACACTGAAGCTTTCTTT
CDR3: CSATRPKGGANTEAFF

V: TRBV19
D: -
J: TRBJ2-7
size: -
DNA: TGTGCCAGTAGTATTGGAGGCTACGAGCAGTACTTC
CDR3: CASSIGGYEQYF

V: TRBV30
D: TRBD1
J: TRBJ2-5
size: -
DNA: TGTGCCTGGAAACAGGGGAAGACGGAGACCCAGTACTTC
CDR3: CAWKQGKTETQYF

V: TRBV7-9
D: -
J: TRBJ2-4
size: -
DNA: TGTGCCAGCAGCTGGGGGGAAAACATTCAGTACTTC
CDR3: CASSWGENIQYF

V: TRBV10-2
D: -
J: TRBJ2-7
size: -
DNA: TGCGCCAGCAGTCCGACTGGGTCGTACGAGCAGTACTTC
CDR3: CASSPTGSYEQYF

V: TRBV29-1
D: -
J: TRBJ2-2
size: -
DNA: TGCAGCGGCCGGGGACATTTCACCGGGGAGCTGTTTTTT
CDR3: CSGRGHFTGELFF

V: TRBV18
D: -
J: TRBJ2-7
size: -
DNA: TGTGCCAGCTCACCAATCGAACAGAGCGAGCAGTACTTC
CDR3: CASSPIEQSEQYF

V: TRBV19
D: -
J: TRBJ1-2
size: few
DNA: TGTGCCAGTAGTATCGGAGGGTTTGAGAATGGCTACACCTTC
CDR3: CASSIGGFENGYTF

V: TRBV5-4
D: -
J: TRBJ1-1
size: -
DNA: TGTGCCAGCACCCAAGGTGGGGGCGGGTTCCTGAACACTGAAGCTTTCTTT
CDR3: CASTQGGGGFLNTEAFF

V: TRBV25-1
D: -
J: TRBJ2-4
size: -
DNA: TGTGCCAGCAGTGTTGGGGGATCAAATCAAAACATTCAGTACTTC
CDR3: CASSVGGSNQNIQYF

V: TRBV25-1
D: TRBD1
J: TRBJ2-1
size: -
DNA: TGTGCCAGCAGCTTCACACACAGGGGTCCCTACAATGAGCAGTTCTTC
CDR3: CASSFTHRGPYNEQFF

V: TRBV25-1
D: -
J: TRBJ2-3
size: -
DNA: TGTGCCAGCAGTAAAGGGGGGGGCACAGATACGCAGTATTTT
CDR3: CASSKGGGTDTQYF

V: TRBV12-3/TRBV12-4
D: -
J: TRBJ2-5
size: -
DNA: TGTGCCAGCAGTTTCAGGTGGGAAGAGACCCAGTACTTC
CDR3: CASSFRWEETQYF

V: TRBV24-1
D: -
J: TRBJ1-4
size: -
DNA: TGTGCCACCGGGCAGACGGATGAAAAACTGTTTTTT
CDR3: CATGQTDEKLFF

V: TRBV6-5
D: -
J: TRBJ2-2
size: -
DNA: TGTGCCAGCAGTTACCCCAAGGGGCGATTAACCGGGGAGCTGTTTTTT
CDR3: CASSYPKGRLTGELFF

V: TRBV4-3
D: TRBD2
J: TRBJ2-5
size: -
DNA: TGCGCCAGCAGCCAATTCCTCCCCACAGCGGGGGGGGAGACCCAGTACTTC
CDR3: CASSQFLPTAGGETQYF

V: TRBV5-1
D: -
J: TRBJ2-3
size: once
DNA: TGCGCCAGCAGGGCAGGGCCTAGCACAGATACGCAGTATTTT
CDR3: CASRAGPSTDTQYF

V: TRBV9
D: TRBD2
J: TRBJ2-1
size: -
DNA: TGTGCCAGCAGCGTAGTTGGAACTAGCGGGGGCAATGAGCAGTTCTTC
CDR3: CASSVVGTSGGNEQFF

V: TRBV5-1
D: -
J: TRBJ2-5
size: -
DNA: TGCGCCAGCAGCTTGGCTCGTAGCGGAGAGACCCAGTACTTC
CDR3: CASSLARSGETQYF

V: TRBV6-1
D: TRBD2
J: TRBJ2-3
size: -
DNA: TGTGCCAGCAGGGAAGTAGCGGGGGGGACAGATACGCAGTATTTT
CDR3: CASREVAGGTDTQYF

V: TRBV7-9
D: -
J: TRBJ2-2
size: -
DNA: TGTGCCAGCAGCCGCACACGGGACCGCTCCGGGGATAGGGAGCTGTTTTTT
CDR3: CASSRTRDRSGDRELFF

V: TRBV20-1
D: -
J: TRBJ2-7
size: -
DNA: TGCAGTGCTCTTCAGGGCTCCTACGAGCAGTACTTC
CDR3: CSALQGSYEQYF

V: TRBV11-3
D: TRBD2
J: TRBJ2-3
size: -
DNA: TGTGCCAGCAGCTTAAGGACTAGCGGCACAGATACGCAGTATTTT
CDR3: CASSLRTSGTDTQYF

V: TRBV4-2
D: TRBD2
J: TRBJ2-2
size: -
DNA: TGTGCCAGCAGCCAAGATTACTCCGGGGTAGCGGGGGTCACCGGGGAGCTGTTTTTT
CDR3: CASSQDYSGVAGVTGELFF

V: TRBV28
D: TRBD1
J: TRBJ2-7
size: -
DNA: TGTGCCAGCAGTCCTCCGGGACAGGGAAGGCTTTACGAGCAGTACTTC
CDR3: CASSPPGQGRLYEQYF

V: TRBV11-2
D: -
J: TRBJ1-2
size: medium-sized
DNA: TGTGCCAGCAGCTTAGCCCCCAGGAAATATGGCTACACCTTC
CDR3: CASSLAPRKYGYTF

V: TRBV11-3
D: -
J: TRBJ2-3
size: once
DNA: TGTGCCAGCAGCTTCCGACTAGAGTTGGCAGATACGCAGTATTTT
CDR3: CASSFRLELADTQYF

V: TRBV19
D: TRBD1
J: TRBJ2-3
size: once
DNA: TGTGCCAGTAGGCGGACAGGGCCAGATACGCAGTATTTT
CDR3: CASRRTGPDTQYF